This TCR beta chain derives from a study of blood T cell repertoires in COVID-19. Study context: The United States, Italy and Spain supplied acute and convalescent COVID-19 samples. T cells, B-cell-depleted T cells, or PBMCs supplied cDNA or gDNA.

Using immunoSEQ multiplex PCR, the repertoire was profiled, and TCRdb retains in-frame clones only, with some absent. The sample yields under 350,000 clones, nearly 90% seen once. One Seattle source followed patients from active infection through their disease course. In germline, CDR1 is DFQATT, CDR2 SNEGSKA (reference sequence). The V gene lost 3 bases and the J gene lost 0 bases, with 12 bases spanning the gap. This CDR3 spans 15 amino acids. This TCR was sampled from a woman in her twenties or thirties with COVID-19, enrolled during active disease. This chain links TRBV20-1 with TRBJ2-1, with no clear D. The sequencing input was peripheral blood. The CDR3 sequence is CSASRGPSSYNEQFF. CDR3 bases: TGCAGTGCTAGTCGAGGCCCGAGCTCCTACAATGAGCAGTTCTTC.